The 9 T cell receptor beta chains given below trace back to one sample, sequenced in a study of control samples from healthy donors and cancer patients. Sequencing used immunoSEQ multiplex PCR; TCRdb keeps in-frame clones, though not all of them. The sample yields 84,000 or so clones, 84% seen once. Source material: PBMCs. The receptors stem from a man in his 60s with head and neck cancer.

The chain recombines TRBV27 with TRBJ1-4; D might be TRBD1 (6 bases). The CDR3 consists of 15 residues. Germline assignment: CDR1 MNHEY and CDR2 SMNVEV (reference sequence). V dropped 4 bases and J dropped 8 bases, with 17 bases sitting between them. DNA for the CDR3: TGTGCCAGCAGTTCCTACAGGGACGCTGGGGAAAAACTGTTTTTT. Encoded protein: CASSSYRDAGEKLFF.

The chain joins TRBV5-1 to TRBJ1-3, with 9 bases matching TRBD1. The length of the CDR3 is 15 residues. The V gene end was trimmed by 0 bases and the J gene end by 4 bases; junction bases not matched to a gene: 2. Germline CDR1 and CDR2: SGHRS and YFSETQ. CDR3 region: CASSLEGQGGNTIYF. In DNA, the CDR3 is TGCGCCAGCAGCTTGGAGGGACAGGGAGGAAACACCATATATTTT.

The chain combines TRBV29-1 with TRBJ2-1; D is unclear. Trimming stripped 1 base from V and 10 bases from J, with 11 bases between. The CDR3 is 12 amino acids. Looked up from germline, CDR1 is SQVTM and CDR2 is ANQGSEA. The CDR3 spells CSVEGRAREQFF. The CDR3 coding sequence is TGCAGCGTTGAAGGGCGAGCCAGGGAGCAGTTCTTC.

This clone was detected a few times. This chain links TRBV5-6 with TRBJ1-5; 7 bases match TRBD1. CDR1 is SGHDT, CDR2 YYEEEE, per germline. This CDR3 is 15 amino acids long. J lost 2 bases, V lost 1 base, and 3 bases had no gene match. CDR3 loop: CASSLTGAGNQPQHF. CDR3 coding DNA: TGTGCCAGCAGCTTGACAGGGGCCGGCAATCAGCCCCAGCATTTT. The whole variable domain, remainder taken from reference TRBV5-6 and TRBJ1-5, is DAGVTQSPTHLIKTRGQQVTLRCSPKSGHDTVSWYQQALGQGPQFIFQYYEEEERQRGNFPDRFSGHQFPNYSSELNVNALLLGDSALYLCASSLTGAGNQPQHFGDGTRLSIL.

V and J are TRBV5-1 and TRBJ2-4, with a tentative D call TRBD1 (5 bases). This CDR3 has 14 residues. In germline, CDR1 is SGHRS, CDR2 YFSETQ. Trimming removed 0 bases at V and 8 bases at J, with 12 bases between. CDR3 nucleotide sequence: TGCGCCAGCAGCTTGGGGACAACCCGGGACATTCAGTACTTC. Translated, it gives CASSLGTTRDIQYF. The entire variable domain, with the rest obtained from reference TRBV5-1 and TRBJ2-4, is as follows: KAGVTQTPRYLIKTRGQQVTLSCSPISGHRSVSWYQQTPGQGLQFLFEYFSETQRNKGNFPGRFSGRQFSNSRSEMNVSTLELGDSALYLCASSLGTTRDIQYFGAGTRLSVL.

This sequence joins TRBV7-9 and TRBJ1-4; possible D gene TRBD1, 5 bases. CDR3 length equals 15 residues. The ends were cut back, 5 bases at V and 0 bases at J, with 10 bases in the middle. CDR1 is SEHNR, CDR2 FQNEAQ, per germline (reference sequence). The DNA for the CDR3 is TGTGCCAGCAGCCCCTGGGGGTCAACTAATGAAAAACTGTTTTTT. This translates into CASSPWGSTNEKLFF.

This chain uses TRBV3-1 (or the pseudogene TRBV3-2) with TRBJ2-2, with D tentatively TRBD2 (6 bases). This CDR3 contains 16 residues. V lost 4 bases to trimming and J lost 6 bases, with 18 bases between them. Germline CDR1 LGHDT, CDR2 YNNKEL (reference sequence). The CDR3 loop reads CASSPLPGGTAGELFF. In DNA, the CDR3 is TGTGCCAGCAGCCCCCTCCCGGGCGGGACCGCCGGGGAGCTGTTTTTT.

J is TRBJ2-1 and V is TRBV14, with 9 nucleotides matching TRBD1. Looked up from germline, CDR1 is SGHDN and CDR2 is FVKESK. Germline trimming cut 5 bases from V and 4 bases from J; bases unmatched to any gene: 15. The CDR3 totals 18 residues. The CDR3 sequence is CASSARYPGQGEYNEQFF. CDR3 DNA: TGTGCCAGCAGCGCCCGGTATCCGGGACAGGGAGAGTACAATGAGCAGTTCTTC.

The chain uses TRBV12-3 or TRBV12-4 and TRBJ1-2; D may be TRBD1 (5 bases). Trimming shortened V by 6 bases and J by 5 bases, and 13 bases separated the two germline ends. There are 13 residues in the CDR3. The CDR3 region has the DNA TGTGCCAGCAGCCGGACGGGGGGGTATGGCTACACCTTC. It translates to CASSRTGGYGYTF.